This T cell receptor (beta chain) was sequenced in a study of OX40 agonist ivuxolimab in advanced cancers. The CDR3 extends over 15 amino acids. The V gene lost 0 bases and the J gene lost 4 bases, with 13 bases spanning the gap. The germline V gene has CDR1 SGHRS and CDR2 YFSETQ. Blood specimens came from baseline, cycle 4 day 1, and cycle 7 day 1. TCRdb's table, derived via immunoSEQ multiplex PCR, lists solely in-frame clones and lacks some. Among about 84,000 clones listed, approximately 85% were seen once. The clonotype originates from an adult with an advanced solid tumor such as melanoma, head and neck, liver or kidney cancer. The sample in question was CD4+ or CD8+ T cells sorted from blood, obtained in a trial of the OX40 agonist ivuxolimab. The chain has TRBV5-1 and TRBJ1-1, with a possible D match to TRBD1 (5 bases). CDR3 nucleotides: TGCGCCAGCAGCTTGGTACCGCAGGGCGGCACTGAAGCTTTCTTT. The encoded protein is CASSLVPQGGTEAFF.